This TCR beta chain stems from a study of neurological immune-mediated disorders (dated 2019 in TCRdb). The study in broad terms: Among the approximately 35 multiple sclerosis patients, relapsing-remitting MS accounted for approximately 31 and secondary progressive MS accounted for 3. The cohort comprised 60 to 75 subjects: approximately 15 HAM/TSP patients, approximately 34 multiple sclerosis patients and approximately 20 healthy controls. The study compared peripheral blood TCR-beta repertoires of HTLV-I-associated myelopathy (HAM/TSP) patients, multiple sclerosis patients and healthy controls using UMI-based sequencing. Longitudinal samples, technical triplicates and paired sorted CD4+ and CD8+ T-cell subsets, alongside PBMC samples, were included among the approximately 100 TCR-beta libraries. General findings and caveats noted by the study authors: TCR clonal expansion was highest in HAM/TSP patients and lowest in MS patients, with MS patients falling below even healthy controls. No identical CDR3 amino acid sequences were found to be shared among expanded clones across subjects, suggesting that TCR-beta repertoires were private in all groups. Phylogenetic analysis grouped repertoires from 18 of 34 MS patients into a cluster of related CDR3 sequences, suggesting a possible repertoire-level signature. The MS cluster was not associated with any clinical or MRI features, and the authors stated that larger cohorts are needed.

Unsorted PBMC libraries were generated from 2 million PBMCs stored in RNAlater at -80 °C until RNA extraction. The multiple sclerosis patients were enrolled in a US clinical protocol that evaluated disease progression with magnetic resonance imaging. Peripheral blood was subjected to Ficoll-Hypaque density gradient centrifugation to isolate PBMCs, which were then cryopreserved in liquid nitrogen. cDNA was synthesized by template-switch 5'RACE using a primer carrying a 10-nucleotide random unique molecular identifier by which each TCR transcript was tagged. Every sequencing run covered 15-18 subjects and yielded more than 160 million TCR-beta sequences. The RNeasy kit was used to extract total RNA. TCR-beta VDJ regions were amplified with primers for the TCR constant region and the 5'RACE anchor, using the KAPA Real-time Library Amplification kit. A first PCR added sample indexes and Illumina adaptors, after which a second PCR increased the library yield. The roughly 650 bp TCR product was size-selected on a 2% E-gel SizeSelection system after Ampure bead purification. Library quality was checked on a Bioanalyzer, concentration was measured with Qubit, and libraries were quantified with the Kapa Library Quantification kit before pooling. Libraries were sequenced paired-end 2 x 150 bp on an Illumina HiSeq 2500. To increase sequence diversity, about 25-30% phiX was spiked into each library pool. As for how the authors treated the data: Quality-filtered reads were processed with the UMI-based MiGEC pipeline, and over 85% of raw TCR sequences were removed by the MiGEC pipeline during error correction. VDJ genes were aligned to IMGT germline references, and each clonotype was defined by a unique CDR3 amino acid sequence together with V-J genes. Clonal expansion, Shannon diversity, and CDR3 relatedness (CalcPairwiseDistances, ClusterSamples) were evaluated with VDJtools, and phylogenetic trees were built with CLCbio workbench. Clones with at least 8 unique UMIs were defined as expanded, with this threshold being based on coefficient-of-variation modelling across technical triplicates. TCRdb applied fastp at Q25 and MiXCR to the public reads, then kept only in-frame beta chains. Entries are consolidated by CDR3 protein sequence, retaining the most common genes and DNA. These V and J calls rely on TCRdb rather than the paper's analysis. This sample lists tens of thousands of distinct CDR3 sequences; around 3.4% were detected once. The ten top clones hold around 2.7% of the sample.

At least ten counts were recorded for this clonotype. The antigen this receptor binds is unknown. Base qualities are not recorded, but no much larger clone differs from it by a single base. Trimming removed 0 bases from V and 2 bases from J, leaving 16 bases between the germline ends. Taken from the germline V gene, the CDR1 and CDR2 loops are SGHRS and YFSETQ. Including cysteine and phenylalanine, the CDR3 has 17 amino acids. Only the CDR3 DNA is retained, 51 bases long and in frame from the first base. The sequenced sample consisted of PBMCs. This chain joins TRBV5-1 to TRBJ2-3, with the D segment possibly TRBD1 or TRBD2, each aligning over 6 bases. This receptor was obtained from a woman between 45 and 60 years old with multiple sclerosis. The base sequence is TGCGCCAGCAGCTTGGCTTATAGCGGACAGATCACAGATACGCAGTATTTT. It translates to CASSLAYSGQITDTQYF.